This T cell receptor beta chain was observed in a study of shared clonotypes between healthy human individuals. Study outcomes and limitations: Shared clonotypes: approximately 4.5% naive CD4, around 3.5% naive CD8, 2.3% memory CD4, over 0.3% memory CD8. The four-donor shared clonotypes exceeded non-shared clonotypes in generation probability, with non-shared ones scoring lower.

Note on this clone: As yet, its antigen is unknown.

Libraries were prepared by immunoSEQ multiplex PCR; TCRdb keeps only in-frame clonotypes and omits some of them. The table includes about 980,000 clones, 70% to 85% detected once. CDR3 length: 14 residues. The germline V gene encodes CDR1 SGHDN and CDR2 FVKESK. The ends were cut back, 1 base at V and 5 bases at J, with 8 bases in the middle. HIV-negative, healthy adults without recent acute infections or vaccinations were the donors. Specimen: memory CD4+ T cells sorted from blood. As for subset: CD45RA-negative fraction. This clonotype was obtained from a man aged 18 to 29 in good health. The chain has TRBV14 and TRBJ2-2, with no clear D. CDR3 DNA sequence: TGTGCCAGCAGCCAAGTTTGGGGAACCGGGGAGCTGTTTTTT. This sequence encodes CASSQVWGTGELFF.